A single T cell receptor (beta chain) is shown here with its context. The sample originates from a study of cytomegalovirus exposure and HLA in healthy donors. PCR was performed using 60 Vbeta and 13 Jbeta primers. The method was immunoSEQ multiplex PCR; TCRdb's version includes in-frame clones alone and lacks a portion of them. The sample includes 150,000 to 160,000 clones, 70% to 85% of them seen just once. The sample was PBMCs. This sequence originates from a woman in her fifties or sixties in good health and CMV-seropositive.

CDR3 DNA: TGTGCCAGCAGTGAAAATCTGGGAGCCCTTGGGAAGACTAATGAAAAACTGTTTTTT. Protein: CASSENLGALGKTNEKLFF. The chain joins TRBV6-1 to TRBJ1-4; D is undetermined. V lost 2 bases, J lost 2 bases, and 21 bases lay in between. CDR1 and CDR2 (germline): MNHNS, SASEGT. CDR3 length equals 19 residues.